These T cell receptor beta chains were read from a single sample in a study of blood T cell repertoires in COVID-19. Method: immunoSEQ multiplex PCR; TCRdb's copy keeps in-frame clones and lacks some. Counted here are 130,000 to 150,000 clones, about four fifths occurring once; the ten biggest clones make up 3% to 4.5%. Sequencing was performed on peripheral blood. The receptor set was obtained from a man between 65 and 85 years old who had recovered from COVID-19. Each CDR3 is given with its conserved first and last residue. The order of the fields is D gene, V gene, J gene, clone size, CDR3 DNA, CDR3 protein. D genes are given only for firm matches. Not every row has a clone size; where given, it reads once, few, many or a size class.

>NA|TRBV28|TRBJ1-6|few
TGTGCCAGCAGCCTGACAGTTTATAATTCACCCCTCCACTTT
CASSLTVYNSPLHF
>NA|TRBV27|TRBJ2-5|many
TGTGCCAGCAGGCCGGGAGTCGGGGAGACCCAGTACTTC
CASRPGVGETQYF
>NA|TRBV5-1|TRBJ2-1|NA
TGCGCCAGCAGCTCCGGGACTGACTACAATGAGCAGTTCTTC
CASSSGTDYNEQFF
>TRBD1|TRBV10-3|TRBJ1-5|NA
TGTGCCATCAGAGGGGGCGGTAATCAGCCCCAGCATTTT
CAIRGGGNQPQHF
>NA|TRBV15|TRBJ2-2|NA
TGTGCCACCAGCAGTAGGCAGGGTATAGTCGGGGAGCTGTTTTTT
CATSSRQGIVGELFF
>TRBD2|TRBV5-1|TRBJ2-3|NA
TGCGCCAGCAGCTCCGATAGCGGGAGAATAACAGATACGCAGTATTTT
CASSSDSGRITDTQYF
>NA|TRBV19|TRBJ2-2|NA
TGTGCCAGTACCCCGACAGCGAACACCGGGGAGCTGTTTTTT
CASTPTANTGELFF
>NA|TRBV11-3|TRBJ2-7|NA
TGTGCCAGCAGCTTAGGGGTGGGCGAGCACGAGCAGTACTTC
CASSLGVGEHEQYF
>TRBD2|TRBV5-1|TRBJ2-1|NA
TGCGCCAGCAGCTTGTCCCCTAGCGGGGGGGGGTACAATGAGCAGTTCTTC
CASSLSPSGGGYNEQFF
>NA|TRBV4-1|TRBJ1-5|NA
TGCGCCAGCAGCCGCCTCCAGCCAGGGTTGAATAGCAATCAGCCCCAGCATTTT
CASSRLQPGLNSNQPQHF
>NA|TRBV20-1|TRBJ2-1|once
TGCAGTGCTCTACAGGCGACTGAGCAGTTCTTC
CSALQATEQFF
>NA|TRBV6-5|TRBJ2-1|NA
TGTGCCAGCAAAAGGTGGACTGGGAACAATGAGCAGTTCTTC
CASKRWTGNNEQFF
>NA|TRBV30|TRBJ1-1|few
TGTGCCTGGAGTGTCCCCCTTACGACTGCTTTCTTT
CAWSVPLTTAFF